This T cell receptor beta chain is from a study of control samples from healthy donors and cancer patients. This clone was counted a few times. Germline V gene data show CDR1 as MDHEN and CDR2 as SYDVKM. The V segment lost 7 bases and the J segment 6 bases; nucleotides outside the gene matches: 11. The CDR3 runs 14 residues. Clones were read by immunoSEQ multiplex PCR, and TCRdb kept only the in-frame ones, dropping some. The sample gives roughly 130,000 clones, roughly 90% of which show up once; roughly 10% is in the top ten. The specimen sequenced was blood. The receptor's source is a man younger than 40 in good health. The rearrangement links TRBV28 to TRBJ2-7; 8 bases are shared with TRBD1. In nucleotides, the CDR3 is TGTGCCAGCAAATCCCACAGGGGGTGGGGCGAGCAGTACTTC. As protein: CASKSHRGWGEQYF.